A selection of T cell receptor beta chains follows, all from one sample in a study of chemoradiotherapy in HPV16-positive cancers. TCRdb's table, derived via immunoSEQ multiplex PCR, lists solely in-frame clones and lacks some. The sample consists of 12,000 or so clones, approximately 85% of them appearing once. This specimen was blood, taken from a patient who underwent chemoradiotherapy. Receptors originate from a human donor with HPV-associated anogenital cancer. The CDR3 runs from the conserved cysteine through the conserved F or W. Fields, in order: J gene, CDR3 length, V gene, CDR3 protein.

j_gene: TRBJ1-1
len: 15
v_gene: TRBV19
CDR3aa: CASSVRPGGRTEAFF

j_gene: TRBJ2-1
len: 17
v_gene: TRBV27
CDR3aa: CASSPAGGTGFLSEQFF

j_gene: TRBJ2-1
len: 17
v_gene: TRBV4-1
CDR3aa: CASSQDMSGGPYNEQFF

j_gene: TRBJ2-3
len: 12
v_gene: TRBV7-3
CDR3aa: CASGDPSDTQYF

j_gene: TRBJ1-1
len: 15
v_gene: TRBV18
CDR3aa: CASSPAGRLSTEAFF

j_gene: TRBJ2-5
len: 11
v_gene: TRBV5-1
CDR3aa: CASSLSETQYF

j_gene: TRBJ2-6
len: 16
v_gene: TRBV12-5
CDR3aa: CASGLGTRTGANVLTF

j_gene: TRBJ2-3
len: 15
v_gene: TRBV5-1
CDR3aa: CASSLAGSYTDTQYF

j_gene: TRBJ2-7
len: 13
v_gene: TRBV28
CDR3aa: CASSLGHIYEQYF

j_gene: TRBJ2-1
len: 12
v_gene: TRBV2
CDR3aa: CASRITGVGEFF

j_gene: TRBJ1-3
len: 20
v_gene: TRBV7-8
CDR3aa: CASSLLPNVPTPVSGNTIYF

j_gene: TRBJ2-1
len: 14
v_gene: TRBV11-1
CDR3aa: CASSPKQGYNEQFF

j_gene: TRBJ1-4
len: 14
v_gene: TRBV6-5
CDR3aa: CASSRRQGSEKLFF

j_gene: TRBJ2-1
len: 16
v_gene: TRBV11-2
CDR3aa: CASSFGVAGIIDEQFF

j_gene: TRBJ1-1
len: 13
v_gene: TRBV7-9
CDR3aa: CASSFLMNTEAFF

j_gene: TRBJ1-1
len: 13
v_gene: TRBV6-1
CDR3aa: CASSGKINTEAFF

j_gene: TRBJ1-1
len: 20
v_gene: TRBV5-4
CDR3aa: CASSLNGRGGRGYRATEAFF

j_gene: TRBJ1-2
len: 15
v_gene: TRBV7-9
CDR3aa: CASSLGDNANYGYTF

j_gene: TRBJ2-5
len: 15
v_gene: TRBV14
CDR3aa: CASSQDRRPGETQYF

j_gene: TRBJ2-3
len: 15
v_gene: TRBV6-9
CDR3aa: CASSYPTGYTYTQYF

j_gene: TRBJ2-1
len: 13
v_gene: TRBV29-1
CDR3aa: CSVERGVYNEQFF

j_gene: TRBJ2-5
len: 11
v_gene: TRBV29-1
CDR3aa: CSVNGLGTQYF

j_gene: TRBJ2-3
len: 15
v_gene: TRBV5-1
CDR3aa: CASSLGGGSTDTQYF

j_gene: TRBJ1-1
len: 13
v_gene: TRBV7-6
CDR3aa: CASSLVGDTEAFF

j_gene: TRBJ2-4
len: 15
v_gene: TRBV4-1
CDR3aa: CASSPTELREDIQYF

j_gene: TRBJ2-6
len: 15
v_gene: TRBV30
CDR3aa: CAWRKDGSGANVLTF

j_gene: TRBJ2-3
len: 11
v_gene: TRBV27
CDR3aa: CASRRTDTQYF

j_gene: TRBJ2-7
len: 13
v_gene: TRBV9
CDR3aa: CASSSNLQGPIYF

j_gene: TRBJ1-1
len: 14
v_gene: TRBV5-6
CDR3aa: CASSLKDRDTEAFF

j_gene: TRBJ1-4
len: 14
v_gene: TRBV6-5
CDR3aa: CASSYRQEPEKLFF

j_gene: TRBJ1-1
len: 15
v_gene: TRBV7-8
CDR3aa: CASSLEGGGGTEAFF

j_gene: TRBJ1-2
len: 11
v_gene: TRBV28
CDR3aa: CASSPDRGYTF

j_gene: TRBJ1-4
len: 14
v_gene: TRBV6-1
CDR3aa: CASSGRFNNEKLFF

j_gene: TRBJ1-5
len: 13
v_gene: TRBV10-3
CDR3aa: CAARAASNQPQHF

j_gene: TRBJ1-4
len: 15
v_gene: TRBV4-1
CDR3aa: CASSLLGIQNEKLFF

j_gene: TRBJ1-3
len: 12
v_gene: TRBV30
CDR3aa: CALGHTGNTIYF

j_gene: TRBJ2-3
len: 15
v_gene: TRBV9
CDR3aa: CASSVGGTNTDTQYF

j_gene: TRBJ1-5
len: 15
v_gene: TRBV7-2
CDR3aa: CASSLRGGGNQPQHF

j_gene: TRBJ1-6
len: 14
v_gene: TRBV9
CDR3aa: CASRRGTGNSPLHF

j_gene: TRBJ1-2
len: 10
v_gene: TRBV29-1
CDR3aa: CSVYQEGYTF

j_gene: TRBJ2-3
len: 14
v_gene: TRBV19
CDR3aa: CASSRTGAADTQYF

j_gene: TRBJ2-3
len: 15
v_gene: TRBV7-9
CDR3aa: CASTSAGGTGDTQYF

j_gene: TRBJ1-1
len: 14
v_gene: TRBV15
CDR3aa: CATSRDLRVTEAFF

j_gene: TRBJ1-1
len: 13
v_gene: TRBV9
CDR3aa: CASSVGSDTEAFF

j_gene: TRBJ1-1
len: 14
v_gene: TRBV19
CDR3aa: CASSTGQENTEAFF

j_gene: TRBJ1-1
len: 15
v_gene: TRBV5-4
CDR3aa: CASRTGEPPNTEAFF